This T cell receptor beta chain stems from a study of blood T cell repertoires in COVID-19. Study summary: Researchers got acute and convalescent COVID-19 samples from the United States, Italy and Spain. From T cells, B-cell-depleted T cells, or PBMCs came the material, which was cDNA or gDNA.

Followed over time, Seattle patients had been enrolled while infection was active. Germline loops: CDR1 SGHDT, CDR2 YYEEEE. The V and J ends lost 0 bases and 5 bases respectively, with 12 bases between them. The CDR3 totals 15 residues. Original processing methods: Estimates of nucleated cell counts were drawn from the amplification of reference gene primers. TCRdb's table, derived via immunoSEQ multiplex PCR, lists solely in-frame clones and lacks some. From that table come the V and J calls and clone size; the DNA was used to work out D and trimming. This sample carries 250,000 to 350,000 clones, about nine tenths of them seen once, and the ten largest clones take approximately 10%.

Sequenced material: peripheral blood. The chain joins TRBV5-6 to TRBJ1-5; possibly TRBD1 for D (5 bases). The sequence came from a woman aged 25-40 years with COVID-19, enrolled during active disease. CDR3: CASSLASGHDQPQHF. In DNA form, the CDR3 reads TGTGCCAGCAGCTTGGCCTCTGGACATGATCAGCCCCAGCATTTT.